The 22 T cell receptor beta chains in this list originate from one sample, sequenced in a study of T cell responses to AZD1222 COVID-19 vaccine. Method: immunoSEQ multiplex PCR; TCRdb's copy keeps in-frame clones and lacks some. The sample shows more than 100,000 clones, approximately 90% of them seen only once. The sample here was peripheral blood, taken on day 0 of AZD1222 vaccination. These receptor sequences come from an adult in good health.

The CDR3 DNA follows: TGTGCCAGCAGTGGAATTTCGGGGAAAGGTAGAAGAACTAACTATGGCTACACCTTC. It codes for CASSGISGKGRRTNYGYTF. The chain recombines TRBV6-1 with TRBJ1-2; no clear D gene. The CDR3 has 19 residues. Germline values: CDR1 MNHNS, CDR2 SASEGT. The V and J ends lost 4 bases and 0 bases respectively, with 24 bases between them.

This chain connects TRBV7-6 to TRBJ2-2, with unresolved D. The CDR3 totals 15 residues. Germline lookup yields CDR1 SGHVS and CDR2 FNYEAQ. Trimming left V 1 base short and J 1 base short, with 7 bases between. The CDR3 reads CASSLVSLNTGELFF. The CDR3 DNA is TGTGCCAGCAGCTTAGTTAGCCTGAACACCGGGGAGCTGTTTTTT.

A single count supports this clone. V is TRBV28 and J is TRBJ2-1, with D unresolved. With 6 bases removed from V and 4 bases from J, the gap between germline ends came to 13 bases. Germline V CDR1 and CDR2: MDHEN, SYDVKM. CDR3 length equals 14 residues. The CDR3, as DNA: TGTGCCAGCAGCCCTCCATTGAAGTACAATGAGCAGTTCTTC. This translates into CASSPPLKYNEQFF. Variable domain in full (rest from reference TRBV28 and TRBJ2-1): DVKVTQSSRYLVKRTGEKVFLECVQDMDHENMFWYRQDPGLGLRLIYFSYDVKMKEKGDIPEGYSVSREKKERFSLILESASTNQTSMYLCASSPPLKYNEQFFGPGTRLTVL.

The chain employs TRBV28 and TRBJ1-1; maybe TRBD1 (6 bases). The germline gives CDR1 MDHEN, CDR2 SYDVKM. CDR3 length: 14 residues. Trimming pared 3 bases from V and 5 bases from J, leaving 13 bases between. This CDR3 reads CASSFRGARTEAFF. For the CDR3, the DNA is TGTGCCAGCAGTTTTCGGGGGGCGAGAACTGAAGCTTTCTTT. Together with reference TRBV28 and TRBJ1-1, the CDR3 gives the full variable domain: DVKVTQSSRYLVKRTGEKVFLECVQDMDHENMFWYRQDPGLGLRLIYFSYDVKMKEKGDIPEGYSVSREKKERFSLILESASTNQTSMYLCASSFRGARTEAFFGQGTRLTVV.

The V call is TRBV7-9, the J call TRBJ1-1, with no clear D. The V gene's germline CDR1 is SEHNR and CDR2 FQNEAQ (reference sequence). This CDR3 has 13 residues. Trimming removed 1 base at V and 1 base at J, with 4 bases between. The CDR3 loop reads CASSLVANTEAFF. The DNA for the CDR3 is TGTGCCAGCAGCTTAGTTGCGAACACTGAAGCTTTCTTT. The full variable domain, in which reference TRBV7-9 and TRBJ1-1 provide the parts outside the CDR3, is DTGVSQNPRHKITKRGQNVTFRCDPISEHNRLYWYRQTLGQGPEFLTYFQNEAQLEKSRLLSDRFSAERPKGSFSTLEIQRTEQGDSAMYLCASSLVANTEAFFGQGTRLTVV.

The rearrangement links TRBV5-1 to TRBJ1-2; D uncertain. From germline, CDR1 is SGHRS and CDR2 YFSETQ. V was shortened by 2 bases and J by 4 bases, with 9 bases between the two germline ends. The CDR3 covers 13 residues. The CDR3 loop reads CASSLSYSYGYTF. For the CDR3, the DNA is TGCGCCAGCAGCTTATCGTACTCCTATGGCTACACCTTC.

The chain recombines TRBV28 with TRBJ1-5, with D possibly TRBD1 on 5 matching bases. The V and J ends lost 3 bases and 4 bases respectively, with 13 bases between them. Germline CDR1 and CDR2: MDHEN and SYDVKM. The CDR3 loop spans 15 amino acids. CDR3 sequence: CASSFIGGGNQPQHF. In DNA form, the CDR3 reads TGTGCCAGCAGTTTTATTGGGGGTGGGAATCAGCCCCAGCATTTT.

Here the CDR3 reads CASSLGATGPRETQYF. CDR3 sequence (DNA): TGCGCCAGCAGCTTGGGGGCAACAGGCCCCAGGGAGACCCAGTACTTC. This chain uses TRBV5-1 with TRBJ2-5; possible D gene TRBD1, 5 bases. The CDR3 is 16 residues long. Germline V gene sequence: CDR1 SGHRS, CDR2 YFSETQ. V was trimmed by 0 bases and J by 5 bases, leaving 17 bases between them. Based on the CDR3 plus reference TRBV5-1 and TRBJ2-5, the full variable domain is KAGVTQTPRYLIKTRGQQVTLSCSPISGHRSVSWYQQTPGQGLQFLFEYFSETQRNKGNFPGRFSGRQFSNSRSEMNVSTLELGDSALYLCASSLGATGPRETQYFGPGTRLLVL.

The J gene is TRBJ1-1, the V gene TRBV5-1; 8 bases agree with TRBD1. CDR3 length equals 15 residues. Germline V gene lookup returns CDR1 SGHRS and CDR2 YFSETQ. J gave up 7 bases and V 4 bases, and 12 bases lay outside the gene matches. Here the CDR3 DNA reads TGCGCCAGCAGCCCCGGACAGGGCGACTCCCTTGAAGCTTTCTTT. It encodes CASSPGQGDSLEAFF. Using reference TRBV5-1 and TRBJ1-1 for the parts outside the CDR3, the full variable domain is KAGVTQTPRYLIKTRGQQVTLSCSPISGHRSVSWYQQTPGQGLQFLFEYFSETQRNKGNFPGRFSGRQFSNSRSEMNVSTLELGDSALYLCASSPGQGDSLEAFFGQGTRLTVV.

The chain couples TRBV5-1 to TRBJ1-6, with 7 bases identical to TRBD1. Trimming cost V 4 bases and J 0 bases; bases outside gene matches: 4. The CDR3 extends over 16 amino acids. The germline V gene has CDR1 SGHRS and CDR2 YFSETQ. The CDR3: CASSPQGSSYNSPLHF. As DNA, the CDR3 is TGCGCCAGCAGCCCACAGGGGAGCTCCTATAATTCACCCCTCCACTTT. The full variable domain, rest sourced from reference TRBV5-1 and TRBJ1-6, is KAGVTQTPRYLIKTRGQQVTLSCSPISGHRSVSWYQQTPGQGLQFLFEYFSETQRNKGNFPGRFSGRQFSNSRSEMNVSTLELGDSALYLCASSPQGSSYNSPLHFGNGTRLTVT.

V usage is TRBV9 and J usage is TRBJ1-2, with unresolved D. Germline V gene lookup returns CDR1 SGDLS and CDR2 YYNGEE. Trimming pared 3 bases from V and 8 bases from J, leaving 14 bases between. CDR3 length: 13 residues. Here the CDR3 reads CASSATSGVGYTF. CDR3 sequence (DNA): TGTGCCAGCAGCGCTACCTCGGGTGTGGGCTACACCTTC.

V and J are TRBV7-6 and TRBJ2-2, with 7 positions matching TRBD1. Germline V CDR1 and CDR2: SGHVS, FNYEAQ. The V and J ends lost 6 bases and 7 bases, in that order; junction bases with no gene match: 5. The CDR3 spans 13 residues. CDR3 region: CASSQQGFGELFF. CDR3 sequence (DNA): TGTGCCAGCAGTCAACAGGGGTTCGGGGAGCTGTTTTTT.

This clone was observed a single time. The chain carries TRBV9 and TRBJ2-7, with unresolved D. Germline loops: CDR1 SGDLS, CDR2 YYNGEE. V dropped 0 bases and J dropped 3 bases, with 7 bases sitting between them. This CDR3 is built from 13 residues. The chain's CDR3 is CASSVGALYEQYF. CDR3 sequence (DNA): TGTGCCAGCAGCGTAGGTGCCCTCTACGAGCAGTACTTC.

This clone appeared once. The chain is built from TRBV14 and TRBJ1-3; D call uncertain. CDR3 length: 16 residues. In germline, CDR1 is SGHDN, CDR2 FVKESK. V lost 4 bases to trimming and J lost 3 bases, with 16 bases between them. CDR3 nucleotides: TGTGCCAGCAGCCGAGACCCGGGTGGTAGTGGAAACACCATATATTTT. This encodes CASSRDPGGSGNTIYF.

In nucleotides, the CDR3 is TGCGCCAGCAGCACCCTCGGGACGGTGAACACTGAAGCTTTCTTT. Translating it yields CASSTLGTVNTEAFF. The chain is built from TRBV5-1 and TRBJ1-1; tentatively, D is TRBD1 (5 bases). The V and J ends lost 4 bases and 0 bases respectively, with 13 bases between them. This CDR3 contains 15 residues. The germline V gene has CDR1 SGHRS and CDR2 YFSETQ.

V gene TRBV3-1 (or the pseudogene TRBV3-2) combines with J gene TRBJ1-1; the D gene is possibly TRBD1 (5 bases). Trimming left V 5 bases short and J 1 base short, with 20 bases between. The CDR3 sequence is 17 residues long. CDR1 is LGHDT, CDR2 YNNKEL, per germline (reference sequence). The CDR3 bases are TGTGCCAGCAGCGACCCCCACGGGGCAGGTAGGAACACTGAAGCTTTCTTT. Its protein product is CASSDPHGAGRNTEAFF.

V is TRBV6-1 and J is TRBJ2-2, with D unresolved. Germline-derived CDR1 and CDR2 are MNHNS and SASEGT. V was cut by 3 bases and J by 0 bases, with 11 bases left in between. The CDR3 contains 16 residues. The CDR3 sequence: CASSEGIISNTGELFF. CDR3 nucleotide sequence: TGTGCCAGCAGTGAGGGAATCATATCGAACACCGGGGAGCTGTTTTTT.

CDR3 in DNA: TGTGCCAGCAGCCAAGTGAATTTATTTGGTTCACCCCTCCACTTT. Its translation: CASSQVNLFGSPLHF. V is TRBV3-1 (or the pseudogene TRBV3-2) and J is TRBJ1-6; no firm D call. Trimming removed 1 base from V and 9 bases from J, with 13 bases in between. Germline V lookup: CDR1 LGHDT, CDR2 YNNKEL (reference sequence). This CDR3 is 15 amino acids long.

The chain is built from TRBV9 and TRBJ1-1, with 7 positions matching TRBD1. The CDR3 consists of 15 residues. Germline assignment: CDR1 SGDLS and CDR2 YYNGEE. Trimming removed 4 bases from V and 1 base from J; junction bases left unmatched: 7. CDR3 loop: CASSPRGTENTEAFF. The CDR3 DNA reads TGTGCCAGCAGCCCGAGGGGGACAGAGAACACTGAAGCTTTCTTT.

This chain uses TRBV19 with TRBJ2-1; 7 bases align to TRBD2. J lost 3 bases, V lost 5 bases, and 7 bases had no gene match. The germline V gene encodes CDR1 LNHDA and CDR2 SQIVND (reference sequence). The CDR3 is 15 residues long. The DNA of the CDR3 is TGTGCCAGTAGTCGGCTAGCGGACCTCTACAATGAGCAGTTCTTC. This encodes CASSRLADLYNEQFF.

For the CDR3, the DNA is TGCGCCAGCAGCTATCTCCCGGGACAGGGGGCGACTGGAAACACCATATATTTT. Translation gives CASSYLPGQGATGNTIYF. The chain links TRBV5-1 to TRBJ1-3; 12 bases are a match to TRBD1. V was pared by 3 bases and J by 2 bases, with 9 bases of the junction left unmatched. This CDR3 is built from 18 residues. Germline CDR1 SGHRS, CDR2 YFSETQ.

The genes are TRBV2 and TRBJ1-5; D is perhaps TRBD1 (5 bases). Germline V gene data show CDR1 as SNHLY and CDR2 as FYNNEI. The CDR3 contains 15 residues. Deletions cut 5 bases from V and 0 bases from J, with 11 bases between. CDR3 bases: TGTGCCAGCAGTTTCCGACAGATTAGCAATCAGCCCCAGCATTTT. Protein: CASSFRQISNQPQHF.